The next 5 T cell receptor beta chains were all read from a single sample in a study of regulatory T cells in long-lasting Graves disease. Libraries of TCR beta came from iRepertoire HTBI primers plus Arm-PCR of CDR3 regions. One entry per CDR3 protein results from TCRdb running MiXCR on the multiplex PCR reads. This sample has under 450,000 distinct CDR3 sequences; around a quarter occur once, and the top ten carry about 26%. Noted time point: persistent/refractory GD, antithyroid drugs over 5 years with positive TRAb. The TCR library was made from RNA that had been extracted from PBMCs in TRIzol. Sequencing used peripheral blood mononuclear cells (PBMCs), obtained when the disease was refractory, from a patient treated with antithyroid drugs. All receptors derive from a female donor with Graves disease.

The genes are TRBV5-1 and TRBJ2-3, with 10 bases that match TRBD2. The CDR3 length is 16 residues. CDR1 and CDR2 (germline): SGHRS, YFSETQ. The J segment lost 6 bases and the V segment lost 7 bases, leaving 14 bases of the junction unmatched. The CDR3 protein is CASFKGASGSADTQYF. CDR3 DNA: TGCGCCAGCTTTAAGGGGGCTAGCGGGAGTGCGGATACGCAGTATTTT.

This chain links TRBV2 with TRBJ1-5, with TRBD1 matching over 9 bases. J lost 7 bases, V lost 6 bases, and 4 bases had no gene match. The germline V gene encodes CDR1 SNHLY and CDR2 FYNNEI. The CDR3 extends over 13 amino acids. CDR3 coding DNA: TGTGCCAGCAGCGGACAGGGGCCCCAGCCCCAGCATTTT. This gives the protein CASSGQGPQPQHF.

The DNA for the CDR3 is TGCAGCGTTGCGAACTTCGTCCAAGAGACCCAGTACTTC. It translates to CSVANFVQETQYF. This chain joins TRBV29-1 and TRBJ2-5; D not resolved. CDR1 is SQVTM, CDR2 ANQGSEA, per germline. This CDR3 has 13 amino acids. V was shortened by 4 bases and J by 1 base, with 10 bases between the two germline ends.

This clonotype showed up many times. The genes are TRBV3-1 and TRBJ2-7; D remains unclear. Germline values: CDR1 LGHDT, CDR2 YNNKEL (reference sequence). CDR3 length: 14 residues. Between the trimmed V and J ends, which lost 0 bases and 1 base, there was a span of 7 bases. CDR3 DNA sequence: TGTGCCAGCAGCCAAGAGCCAGTTTCCTACGAGCAGTACTTC. Residues: CASSQEPVSYEQYF.

This clonotype was seen repeatedly, ten times or more. The V gene is TRBV12-3 or TRBV12-4, the J gene TRBJ1-2; 7 nucleotides match TRBD1. J lost 4 bases, V lost 6 bases, and 8 bases had no gene match. The CDR3 has 14 amino acids. The CDR3 here is CASRGTAHPYGYTF. CDR3 DNA: TGTGCCAGCAGGGGGACAGCCCACCCCTATGGCTACACCTTC.